The 32 T cell receptor beta chains below all came from one sample that was sequenced in a study of a mutant IDH1 vaccine in newly diagnosed glioma. Time point in this sample: baseline, week 1 (first vaccination visit). Treatment: pre-vaccination baseline after standard-of-care therapy. Data came from immunoSEQ multiplex PCR; TCRdb stores just in-frame clones and leaves some out. The sample holds 75,000 to 100,000 clones; roughly four fifths are singletons and the top ten take about 5.6%. Sequences were derived from PBMCs, sampled from a glioma patient treated with radiotherapy, temozolomide or both. The origin of the receptors is a man aged 40-55 years with glioma. Some clones in this sample may be carry-over from other donors' samples.

The rearrangement uses TRBV30 and TRBJ2-6; tentatively, D is TRBD2 (5 bases). Per germline, CDR1 GTSNPN and CDR2 SVGIG (reference sequence). The length of the CDR3 is 13 residues. V was trimmed by 8 bases and J by 3 bases, leaving 11 bases between them. CDR3 nucleotide sequence: TGTGCCGGGATAGCGAGTGGGGCCAACGTCCTGACTTTC. Its translation: CAGIASGANVLTF.

The gene calls are TRBV19 and TRBJ1-1; 7 bases are a match to TRBD1. V lost 6 bases, J lost 4 bases, and 11 bases stayed unmatched. CDR3 length: 15 residues. The germline gives CDR1 LNHDA, CDR2 SQIVND (reference sequence). CDR3 sequence: CASRISDRVSTEAFF. The CDR3 DNA sequence: TGTGCCAGTAGGATAAGCGACAGGGTCAGCACTGAAGCTTTCTTT.

This clone has a single count. Here the CDR3 reads CASSETRVYGYTF. For the CDR3, the DNA is TGCGCCAGCAGTGAGACCAGAGTCTATGGCTACACCTTC. This chain connects TRBV10-2 to TRBJ1-2, with D unclear. With 2 bases removed from V and 4 bases from J, the gap between germline ends came to 8 bases. The CDR3 extends over 13 amino acids. CDR1 is WSHSY and CDR2 is SAAADI in the germline V gene.

This chain links TRBV5-6 with TRBJ1-2; D gene unclear. This CDR3 is built from 16 residues. Germline V gene lookup returns CDR1 SGHDT and CDR2 YYEEEE. The germline V and J ends were trimmed by 1 base and 1 base, with 14 bases remaining between them. CDR3 in amino acids: CASSLLSEGRNYGYTF. The CDR3 coding sequence is TGTGCCAGCAGCTTGCTCAGCGAGGGCCGTAACTATGGCTACACCTTC.

The rearrangement joins TRBV6-1 to TRBJ1-2, with D hard to call. CDR1 and CDR2 (germline): MNHNS, SASEGT. V lost 8 bases and J 8 bases, leaving 21 bases between the germline ends. The CDR3 runs 14 residues. CDR3 in DNA: TGTGCCAGCCGGCTTACGGACGCCGGTACGGGCTACACCTTC. It is translated as CASRLTDAGTGYTF.

The chain is built from TRBV19 and TRBJ2-2; D unresolved. Trimming stripped 7 bases from V and 5 bases from J, with 8 bases between. The CDR3 extends over 12 amino acids. CDR1 and CDR2 from the germline V gene are LNHDA and SQIVND (reference sequence). The CDR3 region is CASNERTGELFF. The CDR3 DNA follows: TGTGCCAGTAACGAGAGGACCGGGGAGCTGTTTTTT.

The V call is TRBV11-2, the J call TRBJ1-4; the match to TRBD1 covers 7 bases. The V segment lost 7 bases and the J segment 7 bases; nucleotides outside the gene matches: 6. CDR3 length equals 13 residues. Germline V CDR1 and CDR2: SGHAT, FQNNGV. The CDR3 here is CASKGAGVEKLFF. CDR3 DNA sequence: TGTGCCAGCAAGGGGGCTGGGGTTGAAAAACTGTTTTTT. The entire variable domain, with the rest obtained from reference TRBV11-2 and TRBJ1-4, is as follows: EAGVAQSPRYKIIEKRQSVAFWCNPISGHATLYWYQQILGQGPKLLIQFQNNGVVDDSQLPKDRFSAERLKGVDSTLKIQPAKLEDSAVYLCASKGAGVEKLFFGSGTQLSVL.

The chain uses TRBV29-1 and TRBJ1-1; D perhaps matches TRBD1 (5 bases). The CDR3 is made up of 12 amino acids. The V gene lost 4 bases and the J gene lost 4 bases, with 10 bases spanning the gap. CDR1 and CDR2 from the germline V gene are SQVTM and ANQGSEA. The CDR3 sequence: CSVAGGSTEAFF. CDR3 sequence (DNA): TGCAGCGTTGCGGGGGGTAGCACTGAAGCTTTCTTT.

This clone was seen more than once but under ten times. The V call is TRBV18, the J call TRBJ2-2; D possibly corresponds to TRBD1 (5 bases). From germline, CDR1 is KGHSH and CDR2 LQKENI. Trimming shortened V by 11 bases and J by 0 bases, and 10 bases separated the two germline ends. The CDR3 length is 13 residues. The CDR3 is CAVQGTNTGELFF. The CDR3 bases are TGTGCCGTCCAGGGAACGAACACCGGGGAGCTGTTTTTT.

V and J are TRBV23-1 and TRBJ1-5; possible D gene TRBD1, 6 bases. TRBV23-1 is known as an ORF, though its function is uncertain. V dropped 4 bases and J dropped 2 bases, with 27 bases sitting between them. CDR3 length: 20 residues. The CDR3 bases are TGCGCCAGCAGTCGCCCGACGGGTGGACAGAATCGACCGGGCAATCAGCCCCAGCATTTT. This translates into CASSRPTGGQNRPGNQPQHF.

This chain links TRBV19 with TRBJ2-7; the match to TRBD1 covers 8 bases. The CDR3 contains 14 residues. Unmatched junction bases numbered 6, after V lost 6 bases and J lost 2 bases. Germline assignment: CDR1 LNHDA and CDR2 SQIVND (reference sequence). The CDR3 spells CASRETGGAYEQYF. Here the CDR3 DNA reads TGTGCCAGTAGGGAAACAGGGGGTGCCTACGAGCAGTACTTC.

The chain links TRBV5-1 to TRBJ1-4, with D maybe TRBD1 (5 bases). CDR1 is SGHRS, CDR2 YFSETQ, per germline. CDR3 length: 14 amino acids. Trimming pared 5 bases from V and 8 bases from J, leaving 16 bases between. The CDR3 nucleotides read TGCGCCAGCAGAGACCCGCAGGGTAGAGAAAAACTGTTTTTT. Protein: CASRDPQGREKLFF.

V gene TRBV5-1 combines with J gene TRBJ2-1, with D perhaps matching TRBD1 or TRBD2 (5 bases each). The CDR3 has 17 amino acids. Germline lookup yields CDR1 SGHRS and CDR2 YFSETQ. V was cut by 2 bases and J by 0 bases, with 15 bases left in between. CDR3 in DNA: TGCGCCAGCAGCTTCGAGGTCCGGGGCCTCTCCTACAATGAGCAGTTCTTC. Its protein is CASSFEVRGLSYNEQFF. The full variable domain, its missing parts supplied by reference TRBV5-1 and TRBJ2-1, is KAGVTQTPRYLIKTRGQQVTLSCSPISGHRSVSWYQQTPGQGLQFLFEYFSETQRNKGNFPGRFSGRQFSNSRSEMNVSTLELGDSALYLCASSFEVRGLSYNEQFFGPGTRLTVL.

The rearrangement uses TRBV6-1 and TRBJ1-1, with TRBD1 as a possible D gene (5 bases). Trimming left V 7 bases short and J 1 base short, with 10 bases between. The CDR3 runs to 13 residues. Germline V gene lookup returns CDR1 MNHNS and CDR2 SASEGT. CDR3 coding DNA: TGTGCCAGCAACCGTGGGGGGAACACTGAAGCTTTCTTT. Translated: CASNRGGNTEAFF.

J is TRBJ1-4 and V is TRBV7-9, with unresolved D. The V end lost 1 base, the J end lost 6 bases, and 12 bases lay between the germline ends. CDR1 SEHNR and CDR2 FQNEAQ come from the germline V gene (reference sequence). The CDR3 sequence is 15 residues long. The CDR3 nucleotides read TGTGCCAGCAGCTTAGGCCCAAGCGCTGATGAAAAACTGTTTTTT. Translation: CASSLGPSADEKLFF. The whole variable domain, remainder taken from reference TRBV7-9 and TRBJ1-4, is DTGVSQNPRHKITKRGQNVTFRCDPISEHNRLYWYRQTLGQGPEFLTYFQNEAQLEKSRLLSDRFSAERPKGSFSTLEIQRTEQGDSAMYLCASSLGPSADEKLFFGSGTQLSVL.

This clone was observed once. The chain combines TRBV10-3 with TRBJ2-3; unclear D gene. The CDR3 loop spans 12 amino acids. Trimming took 3 bases from V and 4 from J, leaving 5 bases between them. Germline lookup yields CDR1 ENHRY and CDR2 SYGVKD. CDR3 nucleotide sequence: TGTGCCATCAGTGACCAATCAGATACGCAGTATTTT. This sequence encodes CAISDQSDTQYF.

The chain combines TRBV5-6 with TRBJ2-2; 7 bases map to TRBD1. The CDR3 consists of 15 residues. V shed 5 bases and J 0 bases; nucleotides not matched to a gene: 4. CDR1 and CDR2 from the germline V gene are SGHDT and YYEEEE. The CDR3 DNA sequence: TGTGCCAGCAGATGGGACAGAACGAACACCGGGGAGCTGTTTTTT. Translating it yields CASRWDRTNTGELFF. Looking up the rest from reference TRBV5-6 and TRBJ2-2 gives the full variable domain: DAGVTQSPTHLIKTRGQQVTLRCSPKSGHDTVSWYQQALGQGPQFIFQYYEEEERQRGNFPDRFSGHQFPNYSSELNVNALLLGDSALYLCASRWDRTNTGELFFGEGSRLTVL.

The genes are TRBV2 and TRBJ2-7; a possible D gene is TRBD1 (6 bases). V was pared by 4 bases and J by 4 bases, with 17 bases between. The length of the CDR3 is 15 residues. Looked up from germline, CDR1 is SNHLY and CDR2 is FYNNEI. CDR3 region: CASSVTGLQRYEQYF. The CDR3 coding sequence is TGTGCCAGCAGTGTGACAGGACTTCAACGATACGAGCAGTACTTC.

The sample holds one count of this clone. The CDR3 reads CASSGQGVGNSPLHF. The DNA for the CDR3 is TGTGCCAGCAGTGGACAGGGGGTCGGAAATTCACCCCTCCACTTT. The chain combines TRBV2 with TRBJ1-6; TRBD1 agrees at 9 bases. This CDR3 is built from 15 residues. The germline CDR1 and CDR2 sequences are SNHLY and FYNNEI. After removal of 4 bases from V and 7 bases from J, the junction contained 5 bases not matched to a gene.

The chain uses TRBV5-1 and TRBJ2-1, with 8 bases identical to TRBD2. Germline CDR1 reads SGHRS; CDR2 reads YFSETQ. The J segment lost 6 bases and the V segment lost 4 bases, leaving 12 bases of the junction unmatched. The length of the CDR3 is 16 residues. The DNA of the CDR3 is TGCGCCAGCAGCCTTGGGACGGGGGGGCCCGTCAATGAGCAGTTCTTC. As protein: CASSLGTGGPVNEQFF.

V gene TRBV5-5 combines with J gene TRBJ1-1, with 10 bases identical to TRBD1. The V and J ends lost 5 bases and 4 bases, in that order; junction bases with no gene match: 8. Germline loops: CDR1 SGHKS, CDR2 YYEKEE (reference sequence). CDR3 length: 15 amino acids. CDR3 sequence (DNA): TGTGCCAGCAGGCCGGGACAGGGGAGGAGCACTGAAGCTTTCTTT. This codes for CASRPGQGRSTEAFF.

The genes are TRBV15 and TRBJ1-2, with 7 bases that match TRBD1. Germline CDR1 LNHNV, CDR2 YYDKDF (reference sequence). V was pared by 3 bases and J by 7 bases, with 14 bases of the junction left unmatched. The CDR3 is 16 residues long. CDR3 region: CATSRGVLQGSAGYTF. The CDR3 nucleotides are TGTGCCACCAGCAGGGGGGTTTTACAGGGGTCCGCTGGCTACACCTTC.

This chain uses TRBV7-8 with TRBJ2-7; possible D gene TRBD1, 5 bases. The germline V and J ends were trimmed by 5 bases and 3 bases, with 11 bases remaining between them. Germline V gene data show CDR1 as SGHVS and CDR2 as FQNEAQ. This CDR3 is built from 13 residues. CDR3: CASSPRVLYEQYF. The CDR3 bases are TGTGCCAGCAGCCCCAGGGTCCTCTACGAGCAGTACTTC. Filled out from reference TRBV7-8 and TRBJ2-7, the complete variable domain reads GAGVSQSPRYKVAKRGQDVALRCDPISGHVSLFWYQQALGQGPEFLTYFQNEAQLDKSGLPSDRFFAERPEGSVSTLKIQRTQQEDSAVYLCASSPRVLYEQYFGPGTRLTVT.

This clone was observed a single time. V is TRBV2 and J is TRBJ1-5; a possible D gene is TRBD1 (6 bases). The germline V and J ends were trimmed by 5 bases and 6 bases, with 14 bases remaining between them. Germline CDR1 is SNHLY and CDR2 is FYNNEI. CDR3 length equals 14 residues. The CDR3 DNA is TGTGCCAGCAGTAATACAGGGTCGGGTCAGCCCCAGCATTTT. The encoded protein is CASSNTGSGQPQHF.

This clone has only one observation. This chain links TRBV5-1 with TRBJ1-1, with 9 bases that match TRBD1. The germline V gene has CDR1 SGHRS and CDR2 YFSETQ. V gave up 4 bases and J gave up 5 bases; unmatched junction bases: 15. This CDR3 is built from 17 residues. The CDR3 sequence: CASSHNAGTGISTEAFF. The CDR3 DNA reads TGCGCCAGCAGCCATAATGCCGGGACAGGGATTTCGACTGAAGCTTTCTTT.

The chain links TRBV6-1 to TRBJ1-3, with D possibly matching TRBD1 (5 bases). Between the trimmed V and J ends, which lost 1 base and 0 bases, there was a span of 13 bases. The CDR3 consists of 17 residues. In germline, CDR1 is MNHNS, CDR2 SASEGT. The CDR3 spells CASSEVRGASSGNTIYF. The CDR3 DNA reads as TGTGCCAGCAGTGAAGTTAGAGGGGCAAGCTCTGGAAACACCATATATTTT.

The chain couples TRBV27 to TRBJ1-6; D is unclear. CDR1 is MNHEY, CDR2 SMNVEV, per germline (reference sequence). Trimming stripped 3 bases from V and 7 bases from J, with 7 bases between. CDR3 length equals 13 residues. The CDR3 loop is CASSFLGNSPLHF. The DNA of the CDR3 is TGTGCCAGCAGTTTTTTAGGGAATTCACCCCTCCACTTT.

The rearrangement joins TRBV7-2 to TRBJ1-1; TRBD1 agrees at 7 bases. The germline CDR1 and CDR2 sequences are SGHTA and FQGNSA. The CDR3 contains 12 residues. Trimming at V came to 4 bases and at J to 10 bases, leaving 6 bases not matched to a gene. Here the CDR3 DNA reads TGTGCCAGCAGCTCCGGACAGGTCGTAGCTTTCTTT. Protein sequence: CASSSGQVVAFF. Complete variable domain (other parts from reference TRBV7-2 and TRBJ1-1): GAGVSQSPSNKVTEKGKDVELRCDPISGHTALYWYRQSLGQGLEFLIYFQGNSAPDKSGLPSDRFSAERTGGSVSTLTIQRTQQEDSAVYLCASSSGQVVAFFGQGTRLTVV.

The chain uses TRBV19 and TRBJ1-5, with 11 bases fitting TRBD1. The CDR3 covers 15 residues. V was pared by 7 bases and J by 6 bases, with 8 bases of the junction left unmatched. Germline V CDR1 and CDR2: LNHDA, SQIVND (reference sequence). CDR3 bases: TGTGCCAGTACGAGGGGACAGGGGGTGATTCAGCCCCAGCATTTT. Protein sequence: CASTRGQGVIQPQHF. Using reference TRBV19 and TRBJ1-5 for the parts outside the CDR3, the full variable domain is DGGITQSPKYLFRKEGQNVTLSCEQNLNHDAMYWYRQDPGQGLRLIYYSQIVNDFQKGDIAEGYSVSREKKESFPLTVTSAQKNPTAFYLCASTRGQGVIQPQHFGDGTRLSIL.

V and J are TRBV30 and TRBJ2-5; a possible D gene is TRBD1 (5 bases). Looked up from germline, CDR1 is GTSNPN and CDR2 is SVGIG (reference sequence). V lost 1 base and J lost 5, with 8 bases in between. The CDR3 sequence is 12 residues long. The chain's CDR3 is CAWSEGWETQYF. The CDR3 DNA reads as TGTGCCTGGAGTGAGGGGTGGGAGACCCAGTACTTC.

The chain recombines TRBV7-7 with TRBJ2-5, with no clear D. Germline V gene data show CDR1 as SSHAT and CDR2 as FNYEAQ (reference sequence). Trimming shortened V by 1 base and J by 1 base, and 10 bases separated the two germline ends. The CDR3 is 15 residues long. Written as DNA, the CDR3 is TGTGCCAGCAGCTTAGGCAGAAGGGTCCAAGAGACCCAGTACTTC. The encoded protein is CASSLGRRVQETQYF. The full variable domain, in which reference TRBV7-7 and TRBJ2-5 provide the parts outside the CDR3, is GAGVSQSPRYKVTKRGQDVTLRCDPISSHATLYWYQQALGQGPEFLTYFNYEAQPDKSGLPSDRFSAERPEGSISTLTIQRTEQRDSAMYRCASSLGRRVQETQYFGPGTRLLVL.

This chain links TRBV7-9 with TRBJ2-7, with 7 bases that match TRBD1. The CDR3 has 16 amino acids. CDR1 SEHNR and CDR2 FQNEAQ come from the germline V gene (reference sequence). After removal of 3 bases from V and 4 bases from J, the junction contained 12 bases not matched to a gene. The CDR3 spells CASSFGTGTVGYEQYF. DNA of the CDR3: TGTGCCAGCAGCTTTGGTACCGGGACAGTGGGTTACGAGCAGTACTTC.